The next 6 T cell receptor beta chains were all read from a single sample in a study of T cell responses to AZD1222 COVID-19 vaccine. Method: immunoSEQ multiplex PCR; TCRdb's copy keeps in-frame clones and lacks some. The sample lists fewer than 120,000 clones, about 85% seen once, with around 3% in the top ten. The source was peripheral blood, collected on day 0 of AZD1222 vaccination. These receptors originate from an adult in good health.

The J gene is TRBJ2-5, the V gene TRBV3-1 (or the pseudogene TRBV3-2), with 7 nucleotides matching TRBD2. The CDR3 sequence is 16 residues long. From germline, CDR1 is LGHDT and CDR2 YNNKEL (reference sequence). Unmatched junction bases numbered 13, after V lost 4 bases and J lost 5 bases. CDR3 sequence reads: CASSLPLAEYGETQYF. Here the CDR3 DNA reads TGTGCCAGCAGCCTACCGCTAGCGGAGTACGGGGAGACCCAGTACTTC.

The chain has TRBV3-1 (or the pseudogene TRBV3-2) and TRBJ2-3; 8 bases align to TRBD2. V dropped 4 bases and J dropped 0; count of bases not matched to a gene: 9. There are 17 residues in the CDR3. Germline lookup yields CDR1 LGHDT and CDR2 YNNKEL (reference sequence). The DNA of the CDR3 is TGTGCCAGCAGCCTCGGGGGGGTTAGCTTTAGCACAGATACGCAGTATTTT. Amino acids: CASSLGGVSFSTDTQYF.

The CDR3 nucleotides read TGTGCCAGCAGTGACGCCGGGTTGACCTACGAGCAGTACTTC. This sequence encodes CASSDAGLTYEQYF. The chain employs TRBV6-1 and TRBJ2-7, with D unresolved. The CDR3 consists of 14 residues. V dropped 3 bases and J dropped 2 bases, with 11 bases sitting between them. Germline CDR1 reads MNHNS; CDR2 reads SASEGT.

This sequence joins TRBV18 and TRBJ1-5; 7 bases are shared with TRBD1. Germline V CDR1 and CDR2: KGHSH, LQKENI. CDR3 length: 15 residues. V was clipped by 2 bases and J by 4 bases; unmatched bases: 5. The CDR3 loop reads CASSPTMGQNQPQHF. The CDR3 DNA follows: TGTGCCAGCTCACCAACTATGGGACAGAATCAGCCCCAGCATTTT.

This rearrangement joins TRBV11-2 to TRBJ1-1; 8 nucleotides align to TRBD1. From germline, CDR1 is SGHAT and CDR2 FQNNGV. This CDR3 is 15 amino acids long. V was clipped by 5 bases and J by 3 bases; unmatched bases: 8. Here the CDR3 reads CASSLLTGEDTEAFF. The DNA for the CDR3 is TGTGCCAGCAGCCTCCTGACAGGGGAGGACACTGAAGCTTTCTTT.

DNA for the CDR3: TGTGCCAGCAGTATCGGGACTAGCGGGAGCTATGACGAGCAGTACTTC. Translation: CASSIGTSGSYDEQYF. The chain couples TRBV6-2 or TRBV6-3 to TRBJ2-7; 14 nucleotides match TRBD2. The CDR3 has 16 amino acids. V lost 5 bases, J lost 5 bases, and 8 bases stayed unmatched. CDR1 MNHEY and CDR2 SVGEGT come from the germline V gene.